Reported below is one TCR beta chain. What it binds is unknown. This sample was included in a study of post-analysis software for immune sequencing data. Germline V gene data show CDR1 as MDHEN and CDR2 as SYDVKM. CDR3 size: 12 residues. Trimming left V 10 bases short and J 1 base short, with 11 bases between. Study-level points and caveats: Relative to controls, patients with multiple sclerosis showed significantly lower normalized Chao1 diversity. With TRBV5-6, TRBV5-1 and TRBV20-1 included, about five TRBV segments were more frequent in patients than in controls.

TCR beta cDNA libraries included unique molecular identifiers. Input amounts of roughly 0.85 to 11 million T cells were used. These gave about 500,000 cDNA molecules, so each molecule approximated one T cell. TCRdb itself ran the PCR reads through MiXCR, one entry per CDR3 protein. The sample lists about 680,000 distinct CDR3 sequences; roughly three fifths were seen once. This chain connects TRBV28 to TRBJ2-7; possibly TRBD2 for D (6 bases). The TCR originated in a girl aged 2 to 9 with multiple sclerosis. Sequenced sample: blood. In nucleotides, the CDR3 is TGTGCCACAGCGGGCGGGTCCTACGAGCAGTACTTC. Residues: CATAGGSYEQYF.